A single sample is the source of the 8 T cell receptor beta chains below, sequenced in a study of tumor-infiltrating lymphocytes in primary liver carcinoma. Bulk tissue was left unsorted, and RNA and DNA were co-extracted from approximately 20-30 mg of it. Researchers generated TCR beta cDNA from approximately 450 ng of total RNA, relying on a constant-region primer. Libraries of TCR beta came from three nested multiplex PCR rounds with slightly modified ARM-PCR. Amplification in the first two PCR rounds was performed using TRBV1-TRBV30 forward primers and a C-beta reverse primer for roughly 9 cycles each. TCRdb re-derived calls from the multiplex PCR reads in MiXCR, one entry per CDR3 protein. Here the sample spans about 74,000 distinct CDR3 sequences, roughly three quarters being singletons. Sequencing was done on a sample of liver tumor tissue from sampling region 4. As to subset: tumor region T4, right-lateral pole. The source is a man aged 35 to 55 with primary liver carcinoma and hepatitis B virus infection.

This clonotype was seen a handful of times. This sequence joins TRBV20-1 and TRBJ2-5; D is possibly TRBD1 (6 bases). Trimming removed 3 bases from V and 3 bases from J, with 11 bases in between. The V gene's germline CDR1 is DFQATT and CDR2 SNEGSKA (reference sequence). This CDR3 is 13 amino acids long. CDR3 DNA sequence: TGCAGTGCTAGTTCAGGGGTGAAAGAGACCCAGTACTTC. Its translation is CSASSGVKETQYF.

The rearrangement uses TRBV28 and TRBJ2-7, with a weak D call TRBD2 (6 bases). This CDR3 comprises 13 residues. Trimming left V 5 bases short and J 0 bases short, with 8 bases between. Germline values: CDR1 MDHEN, CDR2 SYDVKM. CDR3 in DNA: TGTGCCAGCAGTCGGGGGAGCTCCTACGAGCAGTACTTC. It is translated as CASSRGSSYEQYF.

This clonotype occurred many times. The chain has TRBV25-1 and TRBJ2-7; D gene ambiguous. The V gene lost 10 bases and the J gene lost 2 bases, with 9 bases spanning the gap. The CDR3 has 11 amino acids. Germline V gene data show CDR1 as MGHDK and CDR2 as SYGVNS. CDR3 nucleotide sequence: TGTGCCACTAGGGCGACCTACGAGCAGTACTTC. Protein product: CATRATYEQYF.

Concerning this clonotype: Compared with germline, one end of the junction differs, possibly owing to a read error. The V gene is TRBV11-2, the J gene TRBJ2-1, with 14 bases that match TRBD2. In germline, CDR1 is SGHAT, CDR2 FQNNGV. The CDR3 loop spans 16 amino acids. CDR3 sequence: CTSNYSSTSGRGGGFF. As DNA, the CDR3 is TGTACCAGCAACTACTCATCGACTAGCGGGAGGGGAGGCGGGTTCTTC.

The J gene is TRBJ2-7, the V gene TRBV7-9; 9 bases are shared with TRBD1. The length of the CDR3 is 13 residues. Germline CDR1 SEHNR, CDR2 FQNEAQ (reference sequence). V lost 3 bases, J lost 10 bases, and 7 bases stayed unmatched. CDR3 sequence reads: CASSFTGGYNQYF. The CDR3 nucleotides read TGTGCCAGCAGCTTCACAGGGGGCTACAATCAGTACTTC.

This clonotype is a singleton in its sample. The genes are TRBV5-4 and TRBJ2-5; TRBD1 or TRBD2 may be the D gene (5 bases each). V was clipped by 9 bases and J by 7 bases, with 28 bases between them. The length of the CDR3 is 16 residues. Germline CDR1 is SGHNT and CDR2 is YYREEE (reference sequence). The CDR3 region has the DNA TGTGCCAACAGAGTACCCGGGGACCCAGCCTTGGGGACCCAGTACTTC. Its translation is CANRVPGDPALGTQYF. The complete variable domain, with remaining parts taken from reference TRBV5-4 and TRBJ2-5, reads ETGVTQSPTHLIKTRGQQVTLRCSSQSGHNTVSWYQQALGQGPQFIFQYYREEENGRGNFPPRFSGLQFPNYSSELNVNALELDDSALYLCANRVPGDPALGTQYFGPGTRLLVL.

Notes on this clonotype: Since no conserved phenylalanine or tryptophan closes the CDR3, a read error is the likely cause. The V and J genes are TRBV4-1 and TRBJ2-5, with 12 bases fitting TRBD2. Germline assignment: CDR1 MGHRA and CDR2 YSYEKL. V gave up 4 bases and J gave up 1 base; unmatched junction bases: 7. CDR3 length: 17 amino acids. As DNA, the CDR3 is TGCGCCAGCAGCCTAATAAGGACTAGCGGGATCCAAGAGACCCAGTACTCC. Translating it yields CASSLIRTSGIQETQYS.

In regard to this clonotype: Germline and junction disagree at one end, which may indicate a read error. This rearrangement joins TRBV11-2 to TRBJ2-1; the D is unclear. The CDR3 spans 14 residues. Germline lookup yields CDR1 SGHAT and CDR2 FQNNGV. The CDR3 loop is CASSSPAGGNEQFF. CDR3 DNA sequence: TGTGCTAGCAGCTCCCCTGCAGGCGGTAACGAGCAGTTCTTC.